This T cell receptor beta chain was profiled in a study of T cell changes during pregnancy in multiple sclerosis. Between the trimmed V and J ends, which lost 4 bases and 0 bases, there was a span of 12 bases. CDR3 length: 15 amino acids. CDR1 is SEHNR and CDR2 is FQNEAQ in the germline V gene (reference sequence). The protocol was immunoSEQ multiplex PCR, while the TCRdb copy is restricted to in-frame clones and leaves out a portion. Among about 60,000 clones, roughly 90% were seen once, and the ten largest hold 0.8% to 1%. This clonotype was obtained from a female donor with multiple sclerosis, enrolled in a pregnancy study. The sequenced sample was peripheral blood, obtained before pregnancy. This chain uses TRBV7-9 with TRBJ1-2; tentative D call: TRBD1 (5 bases). The CDR3: CASSSQGRANYGYTF. CDR3 nucleotide sequence: TGTGCCAGCAGCTCCCAGGGCCGGGCTAACTATGGCTACACCTTC.